Listed below are T cell receptor beta chains from one sample, sequenced in a study of cytomegalovirus exposure and HLA in healthy donors. Generated by immunoSEQ multiplex PCR, the TCRdb table keeps only in-frame clones and is missing some. Found here are around 150,000 clones, 80% of them singletons; the top ten hold about 2%. Sequencing used PBMCs. The receptors originated from a man aged 30-40 years in good health and CMV-seronegative. Each CDR3 is given without its conserved first and last residue.

TRBJ2-1 | TRBV10-1 | 11 | ASSSGTSNEQF
TRBJ2-2 | TRBV9 | 13 | ASSSRGSPTGELF
TRBJ1-3 | TRBV28 | 12 | ASRIQVSGNTIY
TRBJ2-2 | TRBV10-3 | 11 | AIRGEGGDKLF
TRBJ1-2 | TRBV28 | 11 | ASSSTGGYGYT
TRBJ2-5 | TRBV6-1 | 12 | ASSDPQGEETQY
TRBJ2-1 | TRBV5-1 | 11 | ASSTGQNNEQF
TRBJ2-1 | TRBV27 | 12 | ASSSPTGFREQF
TRBJ2-3 | TRBV7-2 | 16 | ASSIGSRGLAGPGTQY
TRBJ2-7 | TRBV5-6 | 13 | ASSSGLADSYEQY
TRBJ1-3 | TRBV30 | 11 | AWSTGLRNTIY
TRBJ1-5 | TRBV28 | 14 | ASSYHWTGTNQPQH
TRBJ2-7 | TRBV6-1 | 12 | ASSEKGQLYEQY